This TCR beta chain was sequenced in a study of radiotherapy plus CTLA-4 blockade in lung cancer. Clones were sequenced by immunoSEQ multiplex PCR, and TCRdb holds only the in-frame ones, with some missing. Of about 59,000 clones in the sample, 72% were seen once. Chemo-refractory metastatic non-small-cell lung cancer patients were treated with focal radiation plus CTLA-4 blockade with ipilimumab. The germline CDR1 and CDR2 sequences are SGHRS and YFSETQ. The CDR3 totals 14 residues. The germline V and J ends were trimmed by 0 bases and 0 bases, with 3 bases remaining between them. With respect to this clone: Its specificity is unknown.

Whole-study results and caveats: Expansion of tumor-derived TCR clones was observed in blood after radiotherapy plus ipilimumab. Best predicting response, reportedly, were early blood T cell clone dynamics, with interferon-beta.

This TCR was sampled from a human donor with non-small cell lung cancer whose response to radiotherapy plus ipilimumab could not be evaluated. This chain connects TRBV5-1 to TRBJ2-2; the D is unclear. Sequencing used peripheral blood, obtained from a patient treated with radiotherapy plus ipilimumab. The CDR3 coding sequence is TGCGCCAGCAGCTTGGACTCGAACACCGGGGAGCTGTTTTTT. It specifies CASSLDSNTGELFF.